These 5 T cell receptor beta chains were all obtained from the same sample, sequenced in a study of T cell clonotyping in hematopoietic cell transplantation. Some clones are missing from TCRdb's copy, which holds only in-frame ones; the method was immunoSEQ multiplex PCR. Of about 16,000 clones listed, 93% are singletons. The time point: recipient sample about 28 days before transplant, after cytoreduction. The material was peripheral blood mononuclear cells, obtained before stem cell transplant. These receptors originate from a man aged 18-30 years with biphenotypic leukemia. Some clones in this sample may be carry-over from other donors' samples.

The rearrangement joins TRBV30 to TRBJ2-7; 12 nucleotides match TRBD1. J lost 0 bases, V lost 1 base, and 1 base had no gene match. Germline assignment: CDR1 GTSNPN and CDR2 SVGIG (reference sequence). The CDR3 sequence is 15 residues long. CDR3 protein: CAWSGDRGRSYEQYF. The CDR3 DNA sequence: TGTGCCTGGAGTGGGGACAGGGGGCGCTCCTACGAGCAGTACTTC.

Only one count was recorded for this clone. V and J are TRBV2 and TRBJ2-5; 7 nucleotides agree with TRBD1. Trimming at V came to 3 bases and at J to 1 base, leaving 5 bases not matched to a gene. The length of the CDR3 is 15 residues. Germline V CDR1 and CDR2: SNHLY, FYNNEI. CDR3 nucleotides: TGTGCCAGCAGTGACCAGGGACAGCTCCAAGAGACCCAGTACTTC. Translating gives CASSDQGQLQETQYF.

The rearrangement links TRBV10-3 to TRBJ1-6; 8 nucleotides line up with TRBD1. From germline, CDR1 is ENHRY and CDR2 SYGVKD. This CDR3 has 15 amino acids. J lost 5 bases, V lost 2 bases, and 2 bases had no gene match. The CDR3 region has the DNA TGTGCCATCAGTGAGCCGACAGGGGATAATTCACCCCTCCACTTT. It specifies CAISEPTGDNSPLHF.

CDR3 DNA sequence: TGTGCCTGGAGTCCCTTGATCGGTGCCTATGGCTACACCTTC. Translating gives CAWSPLIGAYGYTF. The chain joins TRBV30 to TRBJ1-2, with D uncertain. The CDR3 loop spans 14 amino acids. V was clipped by 2 bases and J by 4 bases, with 14 bases between them. From germline, CDR1 is GTSNPN and CDR2 SVGIG (reference sequence).

The chain has TRBV6-1 and TRBJ2-2, with 12 bases lining up with TRBD2. CDR1 and CDR2 (germline): MNHNS, SASEGT. The CDR3 is 16 residues long. After removal of 2 bases from V and 5 bases from J, the junction contained 3 bases not matched to a gene. In nucleotides, the CDR3 is TGTGCCAGCAGTGAACTAGCGGGGGGGGGAACCGGGGAGCTGTTTTTT. This translates into CASSELAGGGTGELFF.